These T cell receptor beta chains were read from a single sample in a study of blood T cells in healthy people across ages. MiXCR, applied by TCRdb to the 5' RACE reads, yields one record per CDR3 protein. This table holds 650,000 to 1,000,000 distinct CDR3 sequences, 35% to 60% found once. Sequenced sample: blood. Every receptor here comes from a man aged 80 or over in good health. Each CDR3 is given with its conserved first and last residue. A D gene is named only where the DNA matches it firmly. Size tells how often a clone was seen (once, few, many) or the class of an expanded clone, and some rows leave it out.

v_gene: TRBV20-1; abundance: .; j_gene: TRBJ2-5; d_gene: TRBD1; CDR3aa: CSANDRGEEQYF; CDR3nt: TGCAGTGCGAACGACAGGGGAGAGGAGCAGTACTTC
v_gene: TRBV12-3/TRBV12-4; abundance: once; j_gene: TRBJ1-1; d_gene: TRBD1; CDR3aa: CASSRRQGWDTEAFF; CDR3nt: TGTGCCAGCAGTCGAAGACAGGGCTGGGACACTGAAGCTTTCTTT
v_gene: TRBV10-3; abundance: few; j_gene: TRBJ2-7; d_gene: .; CDR3aa: CAIRNPSDDYEQYF; CDR3nt: TGTGCCATCAGGAACCCTAGCGACGACTACGAGCAGTACTTC
v_gene: TRBV30; abundance: .; j_gene: TRBJ2-5; d_gene: TRBD1; CDR3aa: CAWADRGKTQYF; CDR3nt: TGTGCCTGGGCGGACAGGGGAAAGACCCAGTACTTC
v_gene: TRBV29-1; abundance: .; j_gene: TRBJ2-7; d_gene: TRBD1; CDR3aa: CSVEQGAMEQYF; CDR3nt: TGCAGCGTTGAACAGGGGGCGATGGAGCAGTACTTC
v_gene: TRBV9; abundance: .; j_gene: TRBJ2-3; d_gene: .; CDR3aa: CASSAPGIWSGADTQYF; CDR3nt: TGTGCCAGCAGCGCCCCGGGGATATGGTCTGGCGCAGATACGCAGTATTTT
v_gene: TRBV7-3; abundance: many; j_gene: TRBJ2-4; d_gene: .; CDR3aa: CASSLTGASDKNIQYF; CDR3nt: TGTGCCAGCAGCTTAACAGGGGCATCGGACAAAAACATTCAGTACTTC
v_gene: TRBV11-3; abundance: .; j_gene: TRBJ1-1; d_gene: .; CDR3aa: CASSLGQEGTEAFF; CDR3nt: TGTGCCAGCAGCTTGGGGCAGGAGGGTACTGAAGCTTTCTTT
v_gene: TRBV12-3/TRBV12-4; abundance: .; j_gene: TRBJ2-4; d_gene: .; CDR3aa: CASSVERALIQYF; CDR3nt: TGTGCCAGCAGTGTAGAAAGGGCCCTTATTCAGTACTTC
v_gene: TRBV5-4; abundance: once; j_gene: TRBJ2-3; d_gene: .; CDR3aa: CASSWGGAGGDTQYF; CDR3nt: TGTGCCAGCAGCTGGGGTGGGGCGGGTGGAGATACGCAGTATTTT
v_gene: TRBV2; abundance: .; j_gene: TRBJ1-6; d_gene: .; CDR3aa: CASRGGRTSPLHF; CDR3nt: TGTGCCAGCAGGGGGGGCCGGACTTCACCCCTCCACTTT
v_gene: TRBV20-1; abundance: .; j_gene: TRBJ1-5; d_gene: TRBD1; CDR3aa: CSAKYDRGGNQPQHF; CDR3nt: TGCAGTGCTAAATACGACAGGGGTGGCAATCAGCCCCAGCATTTT
v_gene: TRBV10-1; abundance: .; j_gene: TRBJ2-3; d_gene: TRBD1; CDR3aa: CASRAGTGAAQYF; CDR3nt: TGCGCCAGCAGGGCCGGGACAGGAGCAGCGCAGTATTTT
v_gene: TRBV15; abundance: .; j_gene: TRBJ2-1; d_gene: .; CDR3aa: CATSRFARGYNEQFF; CDR3nt: TGTGCCACCAGCAGATTTGCCCGGGGCTACAATGAGCAGTTCTTC
v_gene: TRBV12-3/TRBV12-4; abundance: .; j_gene: TRBJ1-4; d_gene: TRBD1; CDR3aa: CASSPTGDAEKLFF; CDR3nt: TGTGCCAGCAGTCCTACAGGGGATGCTGAAAAACTGTTTTTT
v_gene: TRBV12-3/TRBV12-4; abundance: .; j_gene: TRBJ2-7; d_gene: .; CDR3aa: CASSLPPGQSYEQYF; CDR3nt: TGTGCCAGCAGCCTCCCGCCAGGGCAATCCTACGAGCAGTACTTC
v_gene: TRBV29-1; abundance: .; j_gene: TRBJ2-1; d_gene: .; CDR3aa: CSHSVTSRFHEQFF; CDR3nt: TGCAGCCATAGTGTGACTAGTCGATTCCACGAGCAGTTCTTC
v_gene: TRBV20-1; abundance: .; j_gene: TRBJ2-5; d_gene: TRBD2; CDR3aa: CSAGGRPETQYF; CDR3nt: TGCAGTGCCGGGGGGAGGCCAGAGACCCAGTACTTC
v_gene: TRBV5-6; abundance: .; j_gene: TRBJ2-7; d_gene: .; CDR3aa: CASGLGGDEQYF; CDR3nt: TGTGCCAGCGGACTAGGGGGAGACGAGCAGTACTTC
v_gene: TRBV7-9; abundance: .; j_gene: TRBJ2-7; d_gene: TRBD1; CDR3aa: CASSLPGQDYEQYF; CDR3nt: TGTGCCAGCAGCTTACCGGGACAGGACTACGAGCAGTACTTC
v_gene: TRBV6-5; abundance: .; j_gene: TRBJ2-7; d_gene: .; CDR3aa: CASMGGLHEQYF; CDR3nt: TGTGCCAGCATGGGTGGGTTGCACGAGCAGTACTTC
v_gene: TRBV6-2/TRBV6-3; abundance: .; j_gene: TRBJ2-2; d_gene: TRBD2; CDR3aa: CASRHGLAGGGTGELFF; CDR3nt: TGTGCCAGCAGGCACGGACTAGCGGGAGGAGGCACCGGGGAGCTGTTTTTT
v_gene: TRBV7-2; abundance: many; j_gene: TRBJ2-7; d_gene: .; CDR3aa: CASSIAEGYEQYF; CDR3nt: TGTGCCAGCAGCATCGCCGAGGGCTACGAGCAGTACTTC
v_gene: TRBV12-3/TRBV12-4; abundance: .; j_gene: TRBJ2-7; d_gene: .; CDR3aa: CASGISGTTYEQYF; CDR3nt: TGTGCCAGCGGGATCTCCGGGACAACTTACGAGCAGTACTTC
v_gene: TRBV5-1; abundance: .; j_gene: TRBJ2-1; d_gene: .; CDR3aa: CASSFQGSPYNVQFF; CDR3nt: TGCGCCAGCAGCTTTCAGGGTAGCCCCTACAATGTGCAGTTCTTC
v_gene: TRBV4-2; abundance: .; j_gene: TRBJ2-1; d_gene: .; CDR3aa: CASSQDRGYNEQFF; CDR3nt: TGTGCCAGCAGCCAAGATCGGGGCTACAATGAGCAGTTCTTC
v_gene: TRBV10-3; abundance: .; j_gene: TRBJ2-7; d_gene: TRBD2; CDR3aa: CAISKSGRSSHEQYF; CDR3nt: TGTGCCATCAGTAAGAGCGGGAGGAGCTCCCACGAGCAGTACTTC